These T cell receptor beta chains were read from a single sample in a study of OX40 agonist ivuxolimab in advanced cancers. This table comes from immunoSEQ multiplex PCR, and its TCRdb copy is limited to in-frame clones, with some not included. This table holds under 90,000 clones, roughly 86% found once. This material consisted of CD4+ or CD8+ T cells sorted from blood, taken in a trial of the OX40 agonist ivuxolimab. These receptors originate from an adult with an advanced solid tumor such as melanoma, head and neck, liver or kidney cancer. Both conserved end residues are part of each CDR3. Fields, in order: CDR3 protein, CDR3 length, V gene, J gene, clone size. Clone size is not always given. Where it is, it says once, few, many or a class for expanded clones.

cdr3_aa: CASKYEGHTEAFF
cdr3_length: 13
v_call: TRBV7-9
j_call: TRBJ1-1
clone_size: -

cdr3_aa: CASSLELSGGGYTF
cdr3_length: 14
v_call: TRBV5-1
j_call: TRBJ1-2
clone_size: -

cdr3_aa: CASNLRGGTGEQYF
cdr3_length: 14
v_call: TRBV9
j_call: TRBJ2-7
clone_size: -

cdr3_aa: CASSLGAGNTIYF
cdr3_length: 13
v_call: TRBV7-2
j_call: TRBJ1-3
clone_size: -

cdr3_aa: CASSGGPRETQYF
cdr3_length: 13
v_call: TRBV5-1
j_call: TRBJ2-5
clone_size: -

cdr3_aa: CASSLPGQGYNEQFF
cdr3_length: 15
v_call: TRBV5-1
j_call: TRBJ2-1
clone_size: -

cdr3_aa: CASSRRAAGELFF
cdr3_length: 13
v_call: TRBV25-1
j_call: TRBJ2-2
clone_size: -

cdr3_aa: CASSSRTGGGSPLHF
cdr3_length: 15
v_call: TRBV13
j_call: TRBJ1-6
clone_size: -

cdr3_aa: CASSLASGSGEQFF
cdr3_length: 14
v_call: TRBV7-7
j_call: TRBJ2-1
clone_size: -

cdr3_aa: CASSSIASKETQYF
cdr3_length: 14
v_call: TRBV11-3
j_call: TRBJ2-5
clone_size: -

cdr3_aa: CASRPRTGGIRETQYF
cdr3_length: 16
v_call: TRBV6-6
j_call: TRBJ2-5
clone_size: -

cdr3_aa: CASSLSGAQLNSPLHF
cdr3_length: 16
v_call: TRBV5-1
j_call: TRBJ1-6
clone_size: -

cdr3_aa: CASSPPAGTGLDTQYF
cdr3_length: 16
v_call: TRBV21-1
j_call: TRBJ2-3
clone_size: -

cdr3_aa: CASARGLAGGRSSDTQYF
cdr3_length: 18
v_call: TRBV9
j_call: TRBJ2-3
clone_size: -

cdr3_aa: CASSIEGRGREETQYF
cdr3_length: 16
v_call: TRBV19
j_call: TRBJ2-5
clone_size: -

cdr3_aa: CASSKMNPGLRGTEAFF
cdr3_length: 17
v_call: TRBV19
j_call: TRBJ1-1
clone_size: -

cdr3_aa: CSVEGKVKQETQYF
cdr3_length: 14
v_call: TRBV29-1
j_call: TRBJ2-5
clone_size: -

cdr3_aa: CASSPAGQGVYEQYF
cdr3_length: 15
v_call: TRBV27
j_call: TRBJ2-7
clone_size: -

cdr3_aa: CASSQQPSNTEAFF
cdr3_length: 14
v_call: TRBV5-1
j_call: TRBJ1-1
clone_size: -

cdr3_aa: CASSEPKGGETQYF
cdr3_length: 14
v_call: TRBV2
j_call: TRBJ2-5
clone_size: -

cdr3_aa: CASSLTRTPVEQYF
cdr3_length: 14
v_call: TRBV7-9
j_call: TRBJ2-7
clone_size: -

cdr3_aa: CASSLKSSYNEQFF
cdr3_length: 14
v_call: TRBV5-4
j_call: TRBJ2-1
clone_size: -

cdr3_aa: CASSLDRGRTEAFF
cdr3_length: 14
v_call: TRBV21-1
j_call: TRBJ1-1
clone_size: once

cdr3_aa: CASSQDVGYTF
cdr3_length: 11
v_call: TRBV4-3
j_call: TRBJ1-2
clone_size: once

cdr3_aa: CASSPGESYEQYF
cdr3_length: 13
v_call: TRBV18
j_call: TRBJ2-7
clone_size: -

cdr3_aa: CASCRWTNPYEQYF
cdr3_length: 14
v_call: TRBV12-5
j_call: TRBJ2-7
clone_size: -

cdr3_aa: CAVRSGLAGAEQFF
cdr3_length: 14
v_call: TRBV5-4
j_call: TRBJ2-1
clone_size: -

cdr3_aa: CASSATQTANTGELFF
cdr3_length: 16
v_call: TRBV9
j_call: TRBJ2-2
clone_size: -

cdr3_aa: CASSPIGQGDYGYTF
cdr3_length: 15
v_call: TRBV18
j_call: TRBJ1-2
clone_size: -

cdr3_aa: CASSLWSGGNYGYTF
cdr3_length: 15
v_call: TRBV28
j_call: TRBJ1-2
clone_size: once

cdr3_aa: CASSYGGVTYNEQFF
cdr3_length: 15
v_call: TRBV6-6
j_call: TRBJ2-1
clone_size: -

cdr3_aa: CASSVVAGGWWETQYF
cdr3_length: 16
v_call: TRBV9
j_call: TRBJ2-5
clone_size: -

cdr3_aa: CASSARLYGGIGYEQFF
cdr3_length: 17
v_call: TRBV28
j_call: TRBJ2-1
clone_size: -

cdr3_aa: CSVPGLAGNEQFF
cdr3_length: 13
v_call: TRBV29-1
j_call: TRBJ2-1
clone_size: -

cdr3_aa: CASRPSGGPYNEQFF
cdr3_length: 15
v_call: TRBV7-9
j_call: TRBJ2-1
clone_size: -

cdr3_aa: CASLGGGEQYF
cdr3_length: 11
v_call: TRBV27
j_call: TRBJ2-7
clone_size: few

cdr3_aa: CAWRPIASSYEQYF
cdr3_length: 14
v_call: TRBV30
j_call: TRBJ2-7
clone_size: -

cdr3_aa: CAWSVGALNTEAFF
cdr3_length: 14
v_call: TRBV30
j_call: TRBJ1-1
clone_size: once

cdr3_aa: CASSPSGGRGYTEAFF
cdr3_length: 16
v_call: TRBV5-4
j_call: TRBJ1-1
clone_size: -

cdr3_aa: CASGRAGNYGYTF
cdr3_length: 13
v_call: TRBV6-1
j_call: TRBJ1-2
clone_size: few

cdr3_aa: CSARDDEQFF
cdr3_length: 10
v_call: TRBV20-1
j_call: TRBJ2-1
clone_size: -

cdr3_aa: CASSLVGLAPDTQYF
cdr3_length: 15
v_call: TRBV5-1
j_call: TRBJ2-3
clone_size: -

cdr3_aa: CATSRDRVWGAGELFF
cdr3_length: 16
v_call: TRBV15
j_call: TRBJ2-2
clone_size: -

cdr3_aa: CASSGGFATNEKLFF
cdr3_length: 15
v_call: TRBV5-1
j_call: TRBJ1-4
clone_size: -

cdr3_aa: CATAVDSGNTIYF
cdr3_length: 13
v_call: TRBV19
j_call: TRBJ1-3
clone_size: -

cdr3_aa: CASSSPRQGGNSPLHF
cdr3_length: 16
v_call: TRBV11-2
j_call: TRBJ1-6
clone_size: -

cdr3_aa: CASKLIPGSAYEQYF
cdr3_length: 15
v_call: TRBV2
j_call: TRBJ2-7
clone_size: -

cdr3_aa: CASSLPGQGAVYGYTF
cdr3_length: 16
v_call: TRBV27
j_call: TRBJ1-2
clone_size: -